This is a list of T cell receptor beta chains from one sample in a study of OX40 agonist ivuxolimab in advanced cancers. Profiled with immunoSEQ multiplex PCR; TCRdb holds only in-frame clones, not every one. Of over 45,000 clones in the sample, about 83% are singletons; the top ten hold approximately 1.1%. The sample consisted of CD4+ or CD8+ T cells sorted from blood, taken in a trial of the OX40 agonist ivuxolimab. The receptors originated from an adult with an advanced solid tumor such as melanoma, head and neck, liver or kidney cancer. Each CDR3 is given with its conserved first and last residue. A D gene is named only where the DNA matches it firmly. Clone size is shown for a subset of rows, as once, few, many or a class of expanded clone.

cdr3_nt cdr3_aa d_call j_call clone_size v_call
TGTGCCAGCAGCTTCCGGGCCCTTCGGAGAGACACTGAAGCTTTCTTT CASSFRALRRDTEAFF - TRBJ1-1 few TRBV14
TGTGCCTGGAGTCCACCGTTCGGGACTAGGCGATCCTACGAGCAGTACTTC CAWSPPFGTRRSYEQYF TRBD2 TRBJ2-7 - TRBV30
TGTGCCACCAGCAGAGACTCCGGGACGGACGTCATCTTC CATSRDSGTDVIF - TRBJ2-1 - TRBV15
TGTGCCAGTAGTACAATAACAGGGAGGAGCAATCAGCCCCAGCATTTT CASSTITGRSNQPQHF - TRBJ1-5 - TRBV19
TGTGCCAGCAGCCCACGCGGGACAGGGGGCGAGCAGTACTTC CASSPRGTGGEQYF TRBD1 TRBJ2-7 - TRBV7-3
TGTGCCAGCAGCCCACCCCGGGACAGGGTGAGCTACACCTTC CASSPPRDRVSYTF TRBD1 TRBJ1-2 medium-sized TRBV7-9
TGTGCCAGCAGCTCTAGACTTACCGGGGAGCTGTTTTTT CASSSRLTGELFF - TRBJ2-2 few TRBV7-2
TGTGCCAGCAGCGCACAAGGGGCGGGAATTCAGTACTTC CASSAQGAGIQYF - TRBJ2-4 - TRBV9
TGCAGCGTTGAACCACCGGGACAGCCGTACGAGCAGTACTTC CSVEPPGQPYEQYF TRBD1 TRBJ2-7 - TRBV29-1
TGTGCCAGCAGCCTTTTGGATAACAATGAGCAGTTCTTC CASSLLDNNEQFF - TRBJ2-1 - TRBV27
TGTGCCAGCAGTTACGCGGGAACCTACTACGAGCAGTACTTC CASSYAGTYYEQYF - TRBJ2-7 - TRBV6-5
TGTGCCAGCAGCTCCACCGGGACAGGCAACGGGGAGCTGTTTTTT CASSSTGTGNGELFF TRBD1 TRBJ2-2 - TRBV7-2
TGTGCCAGCAGTGCCGGACAGATGAACACTGAAGCTTTCTTT CASSAGQMNTEAFF - TRBJ1-1 - TRBV25-1
TGTGCCAGCAGCCTTTCTGGGGAAAACACCATATATTTT CASSLSGENTIYF - TRBJ1-3 - TRBV7-2
TGCGCCAGCAGCTTGGCCGATCCGCCCCACACCGGGGAGCTGTTTTTT CASSLADPPHTGELFF - TRBJ2-2 - TRBV5-1
TGTGCCACCAGCATTGGGACTACCGCAGAGACCCAGTACTTC CATSIGTTAETQYF TRBD2 TRBJ2-5 - TRBV15
TGTGCCAGCAGTTACTCCTCCCAAGGGGAGGGGGGCTACACCTTC CASSYSSQGEGGYTF - TRBJ1-2 - TRBV6-6
TGTGCCAGTATCGGAACAGGGGCCACCGGGGAGCTGTTTTTT CASIGTGATGELFF TRBD1 TRBJ2-2 - TRBV19
TGTGCCAGCAGCTCTTCGGGGGTTAGGAACACCGGGGAGCTGTTTTTT CASSSSGVRNTGELFF - TRBJ2-2 - TRBV11-2
TGTGCCAGTAGTCGAGGACAGGGGCTCGAAAACACTGAAGCTTTCTTT CASSRGQGLENTEAFF TRBD1 TRBJ1-1 - TRBV19
TGTGCCAGTAGTATAAGAGTTGGCAGCTACAATGAGCAGTTCTTC CASSIRVGSYNEQFF - TRBJ2-1 - TRBV19
TGTGCCAGCAGCTTAACAGATACGCAGTATTTT CASSLTDTQYF - TRBJ2-3 - TRBV2
TGTGCCAGCAAACAGGGTCTCGGGGGGGAAAAACTGTTTTTT CASKQGLGGEKLFF - TRBJ1-4 once TRBV28
TGTGCCAGCAGCGTAGCCCCATTCGGACGGCAGAACACTGAAGCTTTCTTT CASSVAPFGRQNTEAFF - TRBJ1-1 - TRBV9
TGCGCCAGCAGGGCCACAGGGACGAACACTGAAGCTTTCTTT CASRATGTNTEAFF - TRBJ1-1 - TRBV10-1
TGTGCCAGCAGTCCCTTCCCGGGACATCAATCGGGCTACACCTTC CASSPFPGHQSGYTF - TRBJ1-2 few TRBV2
TGTGCCAGCAGCTACGACCCCGGGATTGAAAGGGAAAAACTGTTTTTT CASSYDPGIEREKLFF - TRBJ1-4 once TRBV7-9
TGTGCCAGCAGTGAAGTTGGGTATGGAGGGAACACTGAAGCTTTCTTT CASSEVGYGGNTEAFF - TRBJ1-1 - TRBV2
TGTGCCTGGGGAAAGGGGATTACGGAAAAAGTTCAGTACTTC CAWGKGITEKVQYF - TRBJ2-4 - TRBV30
TGTGCCAGCAGTCCGACAGGGAGCTCCTACAATGAGCAGTTCTTC CASSPTGSSYNEQFF TRBD1 TRBJ2-1 - TRBV6-5
TGTGCCAGCTCACCGCAGCCGGGAGGGGGGAAAGAGACCCAGTACTTC CASSPQPGGGKETQYF TRBD2 TRBJ2-5 - TRBV18
TGTGCCAGCAGTGAAAGACAGGGAAGGGGGCCTGGAAACACCATATATTTT CASSERQGRGPGNTIYF TRBD1 TRBJ1-3 - TRBV25-1
TGTGCCAGCAGCTTACGGGGGGACAGAAATAATTCACCCCTCCACTTT CASSLRGDRNNSPLHF TRBD1 TRBJ1-6 - TRBV7-2
TGTGCCAGCAGCTTTTATACCGGCTCTAATGAAAAACTGTTTTTT CASSFYTGSNEKLFF - TRBJ1-4 - TRBV7-9
TGTGCCAGCAGCCCTTACGGGGGCCAAGAGACCCAGTACTTC CASSPYGGQETQYF - TRBJ2-5 - TRBV7-2
TGTGCCAGCAGTTATTCAGGGGGCGCCTACAATGAGCAGTTCTTC CASSYSGGAYNEQFF TRBD1 TRBJ2-1 - TRBV6-5
TGTGCCAGCAGTTCGGAACTAGGGGGCGGGAACACTGAAGCTTTCTTT CASSSELGGGNTEAFF TRBD1 TRBJ1-1 - TRBV6-5
TGCGCCAGCAGCCATTTTATGAGGGGGCCTGACCAGGGGGCCCTCCACTTT CASSHFMRGPDQGALHF TRBD1 TRBJ1-6 - TRBV4-3
TGCGCCAGCAGTGTGGACAGGACGACTAATCACCAAGAGACCCAGTACTTC CASSVDRTTNHQETQYF TRBD1 TRBJ2-5 - TRBV10-1
TGCGCCAGCAGCACGACGACAGGGGGCCACGGTGAGCAGTTCTTC CASSTTTGGHGEQFF TRBD1 TRBJ2-1 - TRBV5-1
TGTGCCAGCAGCCCCCAGGGGGACACTGAAGCTTTCTTT CASSPQGDTEAFF TRBD1 TRBJ1-1 few TRBV7-9
TGCGCCAGCAGCCAAGGGGTCCAGGGCTACGAGCAGTACTTC CASSQGVQGYEQYF - TRBJ2-7 - TRBV4-3
TGTGCCAGCAGCCAACAAGGGGGACACGGGGAGCTGTTTTTT CASSQQGGHGELFF - TRBJ2-2 - TRBV14
TGTGCCAGCAGCGCCGCGGTTGGCTACACCTTC CASSAAVGYTF - TRBJ1-2 - TRBV9
TGTGCCAGCAGATCCTCGAGGACAGGGGCAGATACGCAGTATTTT CASRSSRTGADTQYF TRBD1 TRBJ2-3 - TRBV11-2
TGTGCCAGCAGCGCGACCCCCACCTCGGAGACCCAGTACTTC CASSATPTSETQYF - TRBJ2-5 - TRBV6-4
TGTGCCAGCAGCAAGCGGGGGGCGGATAATGAGCAGTTCTTC CASSKRGADNEQFF - TRBJ2-1 - TRBV21-1
TGTGCCAGCAGCTCAACGACAGGGGATGTCGGGGAGCTGTTTTTT CASSSTTGDVGELFF TRBD1 TRBJ2-2 - TRBV7-9